The 31 T cell receptor beta chains below come from one sample, sequenced in a study of regulatory T cells in long-lasting Graves disease. Both iRepertoire HTBI primers and Arm-PCR of CDR3 regions were used to build the TCR beta libraries. TCRdb re-called the multiplex PCR reads through MiXCR, storing one row per CDR3 protein. The sample lists 550,000 to 700,000 distinct CDR3 sequences, roughly a sixth occurring once. Described time point: newly diagnosed GD, antithyroid drugs for less than 3 months. From PBMCs, RNA was extracted and then used to make the TCR library. This sample also appeared in a second study, on T cells in Graves' hyperthyroidism and ophthalmopathy.

The specimen comprised peripheral blood mononuclear cells (PBMCs), sampled at new diagnosis, from a patient treated with antithyroid drugs. The receptors derive from a man aged 18 to 30 with Graves disease.

The chain uses TRBV5-1 and TRBJ2-2; TRBD1 is a possible D gene (5 bases). CDR3 length: 14 residues. V lost 0 bases to trimming and J lost 5 bases, with 8 bases between them. Germline V gene sequence: CDR1 SGHRS, CDR2 YFSETQ. The CDR3 DNA reads as TGCGCCAGCAGCTTGGTTGCAGGGACCGGGGAGCTGTTTTTT. Translating it yields CASSLVAGTGELFF. The entire variable domain, with the rest obtained from reference TRBV5-1 and TRBJ2-2, is as follows: KAGVTQTPRYLIKTRGQQVTLSCSPISGHRSVSWYQQTPGQGLQFLFEYFSETQRNKGNFPGRFSGRQFSNSRSEMNVSTLELGDSALYLCASSLVAGTGELFFGEGSRLTVL.

This clonotype turned up a few times. The CDR3 sequence: CASSQNDGAKNIQYF. DNA of the CDR3: TGTGCCAGCAGCCAAAACGACGGGGCCAAAAACATTCAGTACTTC. This sequence joins TRBV3-1 and TRBJ2-4; D is undetermined. The CDR3 is 15 residues long. Germline CDR1 is LGHDT and CDR2 is YNNKEL (reference sequence). V lost 2 bases, J lost 1 base, and 9 bases lay in between. The full variable domain, in which reference TRBV3-1 and TRBJ2-4 provide the parts outside the CDR3, is DTAVSQTPKYLVTQMGNDKSIKCEQNLGHDTMYWYKQDSKKFLKIMFSYNNKELIINETVPNRFSPKSPDKAHLNLHINSLELGDSAVYFCASSQNDGAKNIQYFGAGTRLSVL.

This sequence joins TRBV29-1 and TRBJ2-7; 12 positions match TRBD1. There are 16 residues in the CDR3. Germline V gene sequence: CDR1 SQVTM, CDR2 ANQGSEA. Trimming at V came to 1 base and at J to 4 bases, leaving 8 bases not matched to a gene. CDR3 DNA: TGCAGCGTTGAAGCGATGGGACAGGGGGCGGTTTACGAGCAGTACTTC. As protein: CSVEAMGQGAVYEQYF.

The rearrangement links TRBV7-9 to TRBJ1-1; D uncertain. CDR1 SEHNR and CDR2 FQNEAQ come from the germline V gene (reference sequence). CDR3 length equals 14 residues. V gave up 1 base and J gave up 6 bases, with 12 bases separating them. The CDR3, as DNA: TGTGCCAGCAGCTTAGTGGTTGGGATGTCTGAAGCTTTCTTT. It codes for CASSLVVGMSEAFF. The variable domain in full, completed from reference TRBV7-9 and TRBJ1-1, reads DTGVSQNPRHKITKRGQNVTFRCDPISEHNRLYWYRQTLGQGPEFLTYFQNEAQLEKSRLLSDRFSAERPKGSFSTLEIQRTEQGDSAMYLCASSLVVGMSEAFFGQGTRLTVV.

This clonotype was counted many times. The chain has TRBV12-5 and TRBJ2-5; TRBD1 or TRBD2 may be the D gene (6 bases each). V was shortened by 5 bases and J by 5 bases, with 18 bases between the two germline ends. The length of the CDR3 is 15 residues. CDR1 and CDR2 from the germline V gene are LGHNT and FRNRAP. The CDR3 DNA follows: TGTGCTAGTGGTAAATTGACAGGTGCGGGGGAGACCCAGTACTTC. Translation: CASGKLTGAGETQYF.

This clonotype has only a few counts. V is TRBV7-3 and J is TRBJ2-2, with D unresolved. V lost 2 bases and J 6 bases, leaving 7 bases between the germline ends. Germline V gene data show CDR1 as SGHTA and CDR2 as FQGTGA. The CDR3 is 13 amino acids. This chain's CDR3 is CASSLSRPGELFF. CDR3 coding DNA: TGTGCCAGCAGCTTATCCCGTCCCGGGGAGCTGTTTTTT.

In this sample, this clonotype turned up many times. The J gene is TRBJ2-5, the V gene TRBV6-1; no reliable D call. CDR3 length: 15 amino acids. Germline V lookup: CDR1 MNHNS, CDR2 SASEGT. Trimming pared 7 bases from V and 2 bases from J, leaving 17 bases between. The chain's CDR3 is CASIAAHTLQETQYF. CDR3 DNA sequence: TGTGCCAGCATTGCGGCCCACACATTACAAGAGACCCAGTACTTC.

This clonotype was counted ten times or more. This sequence joins TRBV7-9 and TRBJ2-1; the match to TRBD2 covers 8 bases. The V gene end was trimmed by 3 bases and the J gene end by 2 bases; junction bases not matched to a gene: 6. Germline lookup yields CDR1 SEHNR and CDR2 FQNEAQ (reference sequence). The CDR3 covers 16 residues. The CDR3, as DNA: TGTGCCAGCAGCTTTGATAGCGGGAAAACCTACAATGAGCAGTTCTTC. Residues: CASSFDSGKTYNEQFF.

This clonotype has just one count. The V gene is TRBV5-4, the J gene TRBJ1-5, with D perhaps TRBD1 (5 bases). Germline V gene lookup returns CDR1 SGHNT and CDR2 YYREEE (reference sequence). The V end was cut by 0 bases, the J end by 6 bases, with 13 bases between. The CDR3 consists of 15 residues. The CDR3 coding sequence is TGTGCCAGCAGCTTGGACCGGACACCGGGTCAGCCCCAGCATTTT. This codes for CASSLDRTPGQPQHF.

This clonotype was seen many times. The chain combines TRBV12-3 or TRBV12-4 with TRBJ2-3, with 7 bases aligning to TRBD2. The CDR3 sequence is 12 residues long. V dropped 6 bases and J dropped 3; count of bases not matched to a gene: 0. The CDR3 coding sequence is TGTGCCAGCAGGGGGGGGACAGATACGCAGTATTTT. This sequence encodes CASRGGTDTQYF.

This clonotype appeared many times. This sequence joins TRBV28 and TRBJ1-1; D uncertain. The CDR3 sequence is 12 residues long. Per the germline V gene, CDR1 is MDHEN and CDR2 is SYDVKM. Trimming shortened V by 10 bases and J by 1 base, and 10 bases separated the two germline ends. This CDR3 is CATTTTNTEAFF. The CDR3 nucleotides read TGTGCCACCACCACAACGAACACTGAAGCTTTCTTT.

This clonotype was found many times. The chain links TRBV20-1 to TRBJ2-1, with D perhaps TRBD1 (5 bases). The germline V and J ends were trimmed by 5 bases and 4 bases, with 6 bases remaining between them. This CDR3 spans 11 amino acids. Germline V gives CDR1 DFQATT, CDR2 SNEGSKA (reference sequence). For the CDR3, the DNA is TGCAGTGCTGACAGTTACAATGAGCAGTTCTTC. This sequence encodes CSADSYNEQFF.

This clonotype was recorded at least ten times. V and J are TRBV28 and TRBJ1-2; D perhaps matches TRBD1 (5 bases). Germline CDR1 MDHEN, CDR2 SYDVKM. CDR3 length equals 18 residues. V lost 5 bases and J 1 base, leaving 23 bases between the germline ends. CDR3 residues: CASSAVGGVVLYNYGYTF. The CDR3 nucleotides read TGTGCCAGCAGTGCCGTGGGGGGGGTTGTCCTCTATAACTATGGCTACACCTTC.

This clonotype turned up a few times. The V gene is TRBV20-1, the J gene TRBJ2-3, with 13 bases identical to TRBD2. The trim removed 4 bases at V and 3 bases at J, leaving 4 bases unmatched. CDR3 length: 15 residues. The germline gives CDR1 DFQATT, CDR2 SNEGSKA (reference sequence). The CDR3, as DNA: TGCAGTGCTAATGGACTAGCGGGAGCAACAGATACGCAGTATTTT. Translating it yields CSANGLAGATDTQYF.

This clonotype was seen more than once but under ten times. V usage is TRBV6-1 and J usage is TRBJ2-3; D remains ambiguous. This CDR3 is 16 amino acids long. Germline lookup yields CDR1 MNHNS and CDR2 SASEGT. The ends were cut back, 3 bases at V and 0 bases at J, with 13 bases in the middle. This chain's CDR3 is CASSDRFAGSTDTQYF. The CDR3 DNA is TGTGCCAGCAGTGACAGGTTTGCAGGTAGCACAGATACGCAGTATTTT.

The chain joins TRBV7-9 to TRBJ1-3; maybe TRBD1 (5 bases). Germline CDR1 SEHNR, CDR2 FQNEAQ (reference sequence). CDR3 size: 14 residues. V was shortened by 9 bases and J by 2 bases, with 14 bases between the two germline ends. Here the CDR3 reads CASQEGIAGNTIYF. The CDR3, as DNA: TGTGCCAGTCAAGAGGGGATTGCTGGAAACACCATATATTTT. Variable domain in full (rest from reference TRBV7-9 and TRBJ1-3): DTGVSQNPRHKITKRGQNVTFRCDPISEHNRLYWYRQTLGQGPEFLTYFQNEAQLEKSRLLSDRFSAERPKGSFSTLEIQRTEQGDSAMYLCASQEGIAGNTIYFGEGSWLTVV.

This clonotype has ten or more counts. The V gene is TRBV29-1, the J gene TRBJ2-2; D possibly corresponds to TRBD2 (6 bases). Looked up from germline, CDR1 is SQVTM and CDR2 is ANQGSEA. The ends were cut back, 7 bases at V and 7 bases at J, with 10 bases in the middle. CDR3 length equals 11 residues. The CDR3 region is CSAGENGELFF. CDR3 DNA: TGCAGCGCGGGGGAAAACGGGGAGCTGTTTTTT.

This clonotype was counted a few times. The chain joins TRBV6-1 to TRBJ2-1; D unclear. V gave up 2 bases and J gave up 9 bases, with 14 bases separating them. This CDR3 region has 14 residues. The germline V gene has CDR1 MNHNS and CDR2 SASEGT. CDR3 in amino acids: CASSEKPPVREQFF. The CDR3, as DNA: TGTGCCAGCAGTGAAAAACCCCCGGTTCGTGAGCAGTTCTTC.

This clonotype was seen many times. V is TRBV7-8 and J is TRBJ1-1; maybe TRBD1 (6 bases). The germline V gene encodes CDR1 SGHVS and CDR2 FQNEAQ. CDR3 length: 15 residues. Between the trimmed V and J ends, which lost 3 bases and 4 bases, there was a span of 15 bases. The CDR3 bases are TGTGCCAGCAGCTTCGAGGGGCGAGGGGGCACTGAAGCTTTCTTT. Protein product: CASSFEGRGGTEAFF.

This chain connects TRBV19 to TRBJ1-5; no definite D call. This CDR3 is 13 amino acids long. Germline-derived CDR1 and CDR2 are LNHDA and SQIVND (reference sequence). V was trimmed by 6 bases and J by 1 base, leaving 7 bases between them. The chain's CDR3 is CASRWKSNQPQHF. The CDR3 coding sequence is TGTGCCAGTAGGTGGAAGAGCAATCAGCCCCAGCATTTT.

This clonotype was counted a few times. The chain employs TRBV20-1 and TRBJ2-5; 8 nucleotides agree with TRBD2. J gave up 5 bases and V 0 bases, and 8 bases lay outside the gene matches. The germline CDR1 and CDR2 sequences are DFQATT and SNEGSKA (reference sequence). This CDR3 is 15 amino acids long. The chain's CDR3 is CSARDVREVIETQYF. The CDR3 nucleotides read TGCAGTGCTAGAGATGTGCGGGAGGTGATCGAGACCCAGTACTTC.

This clonotype was detected only a few times. The chain uses TRBV6-2 or TRBV6-3 and TRBJ1-1; D remains unclear. CDR3 size: 16 residues. Trimming took 0 bases from V and 3 from J, leaving 14 bases between them. Germline assignment: CDR1 MNHEY and CDR2 SVGEGT. The CDR3, as DNA: TGTGCCAGCAGTTACTCGGTCCCTACGAGTTACACTGAAGCTTTCTTT. It yields the protein CASSYSVPTSYTEAFF.

This clonotype was counted many times. The V gene is TRBV7-2, the J gene TRBJ2-1; no reliable D call. Per the germline V gene, CDR1 is SGHTA and CDR2 is FQGNSA. V gave up 1 base and J gave up 4 bases, with 14 bases separating them. CDR3 length equals 16 residues. The CDR3 sequence is CASSLVTSLGYNEQFF. The CDR3 DNA reads as TGTGCCAGCAGCTTAGTAACCTCTCTGGGGTACAATGAGCAGTTCTTC.

The chain links TRBV3-1 to TRBJ2-7; TRBD1 aligns across 9 bases. V lost 0 bases, J lost 0 bases, and 3 bases stayed unmatched. Germline V gene data show CDR1 as LGHDT and CDR2 as YNNKEL (reference sequence). The CDR3 is 16 amino acids. DNA of the CDR3: TGTGCCAGCAGCCAAGACTCGGGACAGGGCTCCTACGAGCAGTACTTC. Its protein product is CASSQDSGQGSYEQYF.

Ten or more counts support this clonotype. Germline and junction disagree at one end, which may indicate a read error. The rearrangement uses TRBV12-3 or TRBV12-4 and TRBJ1-4, with 7 bases aligning to TRBD1. The length of the CDR3 is 13 residues. For the CDR3, the DNA is TGTGCCAGCAGCCGGGACAGAAATGGAAAACTGTTTTTT. Amino acid sequence: CASSRDRNGKLFF.

This clonotype was found many times. The chain couples TRBV2 to TRBJ2-3; D is uncertain. V was pared by 6 bases and J by 5 bases, with 12 bases between. Germline V gene sequence: CDR1 SNHLY, CDR2 FYNNEI. The CDR3 sequence is 13 residues long. In DNA form, the CDR3 reads TGTGCCAGCAGGGGTAGAGGTGGAGATACGCAGTATTTT. Protein sequence: CASRGRGGDTQYF.

Of note for this clonotype: A much larger clonotype is one base distant, so this may be a read error. The chain joins TRBV11-3 to TRBJ2-1; no firm D call. CDR3 length equals 12 residues. CDR1 is SGHNT, CDR2 YENEEA, per germline. The CDR3 loop is CASSLDSGEQLF. The CDR3, as DNA: TGTGCCAGCAGCTTAGATAGTGGTGAGCAGCTCTTC. The full variable domain, rest sourced from reference TRBV11-3 and TRBJ2-1, is EAGVVQSPRYKIIEKKQPVAFWCNPISGHNTLYWYLQNLGQGPELLIRYENEEAVDDSQLPKDRFSAERLKGVDSTLKIQPAELGDSAVYLCASSLDSGEQLFGPGTRLTVL.

This clonotype came up a few times. The rearrangement uses TRBV11-2 and TRBJ2-3; 8 bases line up with TRBD2. Germline CDR1 SGHAT, CDR2 FQNNGV. There are 16 residues in the CDR3. The J segment lost 4 bases and the V segment lost 4 bases, leaving 10 bases of the junction unmatched. The CDR3 region has the DNA TGTGCCAGCAGCTCCTACCTAAGCGGGAGTGCAGATACGCAGTATTTT. Translating gives CASSSYLSGSADTQYF.

The J gene is TRBJ1-3, the V gene TRBV12-3 or TRBV12-4, with D perhaps matching TRBD1 (6 bases). Trimming cost V 6 bases and J 1 base, with 7 bases left between them. The length of the CDR3 is 13 residues. The CDR3 sequence is CASRDSSGNTIYF. In DNA, the CDR3 is TGTGCCAGCAGGGACAGTTCTGGAAACACCATATATTTT.

This clonotype was seen only a few times. Here the CDR3 DNA reads TGTGCCAGCAGTTTATGGGTTTTCGAGCAGTACTTC. Its translation is CASSLWVFEQYF. The chain links TRBV28 to TRBJ2-7, with D unclear. V was pared by 0 bases and J by 6 bases, with 6 bases between. Per the germline V gene, CDR1 is MDHEN and CDR2 is SYDVKM. This CDR3 contains 12 residues.

The chain recombines TRBV20-1 with TRBJ2-7; 14 bases match TRBD2. V lost 3 bases and J lost 4; bases outside the gene matches: 8. This CDR3 is 16 amino acids long. Per the germline V gene, CDR1 is DFQATT and CDR2 is SNEGSKA (reference sequence). The CDR3 bases are TGCAGTGCTAGCGGGGGGACTAGCGGGAGATTGTACGAGCAGTACTTC. This sequence encodes CSASGGTSGRLYEQYF.